Described below is a single T cell receptor beta chain sequence and its context. The antigen is unknown. This specimen belongs to a study of persistence of HIV-infected CD4 T cells. The study's findings and limits: TCR oligoclonality correlated with proviral oligoclonality in the same sorted populations. TCRbeta richness was lower in CMV- and Gag-responding cells than in anti-CD3/anti-CD28-responding cells. TCR analyses could not target the rare provirus-carrying CMV-responding cells.

Cells were stimulated with overlapping HIV-1 Gag 15-mer peptides. Sorting of responding CD4+ T cells relied on upregulated CD40 ligand together with CD69. Undetectable plasma HIV-1 RNA below 50 copies/mL lasted at least 4 years. V was clipped by 1 base and J by 3 bases, with 12 bases between them. Germline V gene sequence: CDR1 SEHNR, CDR2 FQNEAQ (reference sequence). This CDR3 spans 15 amino acids. The immunoSEQ assay was version 4, run in survey mode. Profiled with immunoSEQ multiplex PCR; TCRdb holds only in-frame clones, not every one. Of fewer than 15,000 clones in the sample, about 69% are singletons; the top ten hold 6% to 7.5%.

The sequence derives from an adult man with HIV who was CMV-seropositive. The material was CD4+ T cells sorted from PBMCs after approximately 19-hour stimulation, obtained from a patient who received antiretroviral therapy. The gene calls are TRBV7-9 and TRBJ2-5; a possible D gene is TRBD1 (5 bases). The CDR3 DNA reads TGTGCCAGCAGCTTAGGTGGCAGGGCAGAAGAGACCCAGTACTTC. This sequence encodes CASSLGGRAEETQYF.